The sequence of this TCR beta chain was determined in a study of cytomegalovirus exposure and HLA in healthy donors (dated by TCRdb to the late 2010s). About the investigation overall: An earlier analysis of several hundred of the donors reported about 260 Gb of sequence data and 117 million unique TCR beta sequences obtained from around 190 million T cells. An early release that covered fewer than 800 HLA-typed donors contained 250 to 350 gigabases of sequencing data and 65 million to 100 million unique TCR sequences. Among the roughly 390 genotyped donors, around 81% belonged to the genetic ancestry cluster associated with self-reported Caucasian donors. The study aimed to test whether cataloging public T cell receptors could reveal signatures of past pathogen exposure. The T cell repertoires of 666 subjects were profiled by immunosequencing and related to cytomegalovirus serostatus. Along with the roughly 710-subject first cohort, a separate validation cohort of some 130 different subjects was used. High-throughput TCR immunosequencing, statistical association of individual TCRs with disease status, and machine learning were combined to predict cytomegalovirus infection status. To study patterns of TCR occurrence, a later analysis re-analyzed previously published TCR beta repertoires from 500 to 850 donors and added high-resolution HLA genotyping. The later analysis used no new phenotypic data to find candidate immune exposures, relying instead on TCR beta sequences and their occurrence across donors. To decide whether each TCR beta V gene segment behaved as functional or pseudogenic, an earlier analysis of some 580 of the donors relied on high-throughput TCR beta sequencing. Donor age, sex, ethnicity and CMV serostatus were compiled together with the repertoire data. A later genetic analysis used genome-wide SNP genotypes for about 65% of the roughly 670 donors, treating that subset as a discovery cohort. All discovery cohort repertoires had been generated using a single sequencing platform. Both class I and class II loci were covered by HLA typing, at four-digit resolution. The number of typed donors differed by locus: roughly 629-630 for A, B, C, DRB1 and DQB1; approximately 530 for DQA1; approximately 610 for DPA1; and around 490 for DPB1. About five DR-DQ haplotypes were treated as single units for association and clustering because of strong linkage in the cohort. Across some 400 genotyped donors of the cohort, an average of approximately 240,000 unique TCR beta nucleotide sequences per donor were sequenced, and roughly a sixth of those sequences were non-productive. The research as a whole found: Immune exposure information for the cohort was limited to CMV serostatus. According to a later analysis, TCR association rates differed among HLA loci, with DRB1 alleles showing the most associated TCRs and HLA-C alleles showing the fewest. A later analysis found that most CMV-associated TCR beta chains appeared HLA-restricted, with HLA associations seemingly driven largely by CMV exposure. This cohort had only TCR beta chains sequenced, and the lack of alpha or paired-chain data limited which features could be detected. According to a later analysis, parvovirus B19, influenza, CMV and Epstein-Barr virus appeared linked to several top co-occurrence clusters. Compared with equally common non-associated chains, HLA-associated TCR beta chains in a later analysis were more clonally expanded and had lower generation probabilities. Most TCR sequences were observed very rarely across donors, whereas some public TCRs were present in many individuals. The study gave a list of under 200 TCR beta chains associated with cytomegalovirus. Roughly uniform sequencing depth across donors was assumed in presence/absence analyses, although this assumption may not hold. An earlier analysis of some 590 of the donors showed that most TCR beta V segments appeared in productive rearrangements either about 90% or about 30% of the time, which broadly matched IMGT annotations. The sequencing pipeline was judged likely to have produced a cluster of highly shared sequence variants as a technical artifact. Because HLA typing was unavailable for some donors at each locus, only the typed subset was used in association tests. Because counts were too low, more than 15 rarely observed V segments, including chromosome 9 orphons, were left out of the earlier analysis of 587 of the donors. A later analysis associated 15,000 or so TCR beta sequences with specific HLA alleles at a false discovery rate of 0.05. According to the authors, the approach could potentially be generalized to other disease states and immunological phenotypes. A later genetic analysis reported fewer N-insertions in productive TCRs among donors in an Asian-associated ancestry cluster than the roughly 700-donor mean. A further reported finding was that TCR beta sequences accurately predicted the HLA-A and HLA-B alleles for most subjects in the first cohort. Strong co-occurrence of HLA alleles, especially DR and DQ, made assigning TCR associations to individual alleles difficult. In vitro tests confirmed that three of the cytomegalovirus-associated TCR beta chains recognize cytomegalovirus antigens. The classifier was reported to diagnose cytomegalovirus status with high specificity and sensitivity in both the original and validation cohorts. Correlated functional status among segregating V segments might reflect linkage disequilibrium, but an unknown experimental factor could not be ruled out. Some IMGT-functional V segments, including TRBV6-2 and TRBV6-3, could not be distinguished by the 87-base-pair reads and were therefore excluded. In a later genetic analysis, a missense DCLRE1C variant was associated with V-gene and J-gene trimming of TCR beta chains, and the association was replicated in an independent cohort.

In total, roughly 670 healthy bone marrow donors made up the cohort. Cohort members were all nominally healthy when sampled, although unrecorded immune exposures were likely present. The donor was CMV seronegative and was included in the group of a few hundred seronegative cohort members. A peripheral blood sample was collected from each donor, and TCR beta sequencing was performed on peripheral blood mononuclear cells. Genomic DNA extraction from the blood cell samples was performed with the Qiagen DNeasy Blood Extraction Kit. With respect to this clone: Its antigen remains undetermined. Per-nucleotide qualities are absent, and no much larger clonotype sits a single base away.

The CDR3 runs 14 residues from the cysteine to the phenylalanine. The entry retains the CDR3 DNA only, 42 bases that are in frame from base 1. Sequences LGHNA (CDR1) and YSLEER (CDR2) are obtained from the germline V gene. V is cut by 0 bases and J by 5 bases, and the space between the germline ends is 11 bases. Preparation of the library involved the immunoSEQ multiplex PCR assay. A mixture of 60 forward primers for TCR Vbeta segments and 13 reverse primers for TCR Jbeta segments was used in the multiplex PCR. A multiplex PCR assay on genomic DNA amplified the CDR3 region of rearranged TCR beta genes. The amplified TCR beta libraries were sequenced on the Illumina HiSeq System as 87-base-pair reads. Concerning the study's data processing: A later analysis counted about 76 million unique TCR beta chains across the 666 repertoires, and around 9.9 million of these chains were shared by at least two donors. To remove PCR and sequencing errors, raw reads were error-corrected and collapsed into unique sequences using a nearest-neighbor algorithm that merged closely related sequences. Alignment of CDR3 sequences to IMGT reference sequences was used to assign V, D and J gene segments. Each retained sequence needed at least a six-nucleotide match to both a V gene segment and a J gene segment. A rearrangement counted as productive if the CDR3 had no stop codons and remained in frame with V and J, and every other rearrangement counted as non-productive. CDR3 was defined according to IMGT convention as the region running from the second conserved V-encoded cysteine to the conserved J-encoded phenylalanine. The earlier analysis of about 500 of the donors excluded sequences that lacked an unambiguous match to a single V gene segment. In an earlier analysis of a few hundred of the donors, V segments were called functional above 56.7% productive rearrangements and were called segregating when the between-donor standard deviation exceeded 5%. To diagnose cytomegalovirus status from the catalog of TCR beta chain sequences, a statistical classification framework was built. In a later analysis, TCR nucleotide sequences were compared against IMGT/GENE-DB human TR gene sequences so that V and J genes could be assigned. A later analysis assigned CDR3 sequences and most-parsimonious VDJ recombination scenarios with the TCRdist pipeline. In a later analysis, each TCR beta chain was defined by its CDR3 amino acid sequence together with its V-gene family, and reads lacking a unique V-gene family were excluded. To address suspected cross-contamination and a sequencing artifact, a later analysis removed roughly 580 highly shared, low-generation-probability nucleotide sequences. In a later analysis, a clonal expansion index was calculated for each public chain from normalized within-repertoire ranks of inferred template counts. Generation probabilities in a later analysis came from a VDJ recombination model fitted to out-of-frame rearrangements, and those results were checked against IGoR. In a later analysis, TCR-TCR, TCR-HLA and TCR-CMV co-occurrence was scored with hypergeometric tests, and a repertoire-size bias correction was applied to TCR pairs. False discovery rates were estimated in a later analysis by permuting HLA or CMV assignments 20 times. In a later analysis, co-occurring TCRs were grouped with DBSCAN, and TCRdist sequence similarity was added when clustering was performed within HLA-allele-positive subsets. For co-occurrence clustering, repertoires with fewer than 30,000 or more than 120,000 public chains were excluded, along with five or six repertoires with anomalous nucleotide sharing. In its TCRdb copy, this immuneACCESS table keeps in-frame sequences only and misses some clones. Where compared with another copy, unresolved V genes explain less than half of these, and the others have no known cause. The D gene and trimming were derived from the DNA, and the V and J assignments and clone size from that table. Within this sample are some 180,000 clones, with roughly 70% of them counted one time only. The ten largest clones represent 2.5% to 3.5% of the sample.

Sequenced: PBMCs. This TCR derives from a male donor in good health and CMV-seronegative. Recombination connected TRBV4-3 to TRBJ2-7, and the D gene may be TRBD2, 5 bases matching. The CDR3 reads CASSQDRLAHEQYF. In nucleotide form, the sequence is TGCGCCAGCAGCCAAGACCGGCTAGCTCACGAGCAGTACTTC.